Shown below are 17 T cell receptor beta chains from a single sample sequenced in a study of T cells in Graves' hyperthyroidism and ophthalmopathy. Amplification targeted TCR beta CDR3 regions from RNA transcripts. A first-round RT-PCR of the TCR CDR3 used the HTBI primer set. Each CDR3 protein gets one entry after TCRdb re-called the multiplex PCR reads with MiXCR. The repertoire holds about 600,000 distinct CDR3 sequences, with more than 14% as singletons. Sequencing was performed on blood. These receptor sequences come from a woman aged 45-65 years with Graves' ophthalmopathy.

Ten or more counts support this clonotype. The rearrangement joins TRBV29-1 to TRBJ1-1; D might be TRBD1 (5 bases). The germline V gene encodes CDR1 SQVTM and CDR2 ANQGSEA. The CDR3 sequence is 13 residues long. With 5 bases removed from V and 0 bases from J, the gap between germline ends came to 10 bases. The CDR3 loop is CSVFRQMNTEAFF. The CDR3 coding sequence is TGCAGCGTTTTCCGACAGATGAACACTGAAGCTTTCTTT.

This rearrangement joins TRBV11-1 to TRBJ2-3, with D perhaps TRBD1 or TRBD2 (5 bases each). This CDR3 has 20 amino acids. Germline V lookup: CDR1 SGHAT, CDR2 FQDESV (reference sequence). Trimming removed 1 base from V and 3 bases from J, with 26 bases in between. The CDR3 DNA follows: TGTGCCAGCAGCTTAGGACAGATCGCGAACACCGGGGCAGAGACAGATACGCAGTATTTT. Translating it yields CASSLGQIANTGAETDTQYF.

This clonotype has at least ten counts. J is TRBJ1-1 and V is TRBV29-1; TRBD1 matches at 7 bases. The length of the CDR3 is 17 residues. Germline CDR1 SQVTM, CDR2 ANQGSEA. J gave up 1 base and V 5 bases, and 16 bases lay outside the gene matches. The CDR3 region is CSVIAQARGGSNTEAFF. CDR3 sequence (DNA): TGCAGCGTTATCGCCCAGGCCAGGGGGGGTTCGAACACTGAAGCTTTCTTT.

Ten or more counts support this clonotype. The J gene is TRBJ1-2, the V gene TRBV28; D gene uncertain. CDR1 is MDHEN, CDR2 SYDVKM, per germline. This CDR3 contains 12 residues. Trimming stripped 10 bases from V and 4 bases from J, with 13 bases between. The CDR3 DNA sequence: TGTGCCATCAAAGGACCTACCTATGGCTACACCTTC. Translated, it gives CAIKGPTYGYTF.

The sample holds many counts of this clonotype. The rearrangement joins TRBV7-6 to TRBJ2-7, with a tentative D call TRBD2 (5 bases). The germline V and J ends were trimmed by 6 bases and 4 bases, with 16 bases remaining between them. Germline CDR1 and CDR2: SGHVS and FNYEAQ. There are 14 residues in the CDR3. The CDR3 DNA reads TGTGCCAGCAGTCCCCTAGCTTTGTCGTACGAGCAGTACTTC. Encoded protein: CASSPLALSYEQYF.

The V gene is TRBV18, the J gene TRBJ2-1, with D perhaps matching TRBD2 (6 bases). Germline V gene lookup returns CDR1 KGHSH and CDR2 LQKENI. The V end lost 2 bases, the J end lost 7 bases, and 9 bases lay between the germline ends. The CDR3 runs 13 residues. The CDR3 sequence is CASSPERANEQFF. The CDR3 bases are TGTGCCAGCTCACCAGAGCGGGCTAATGAGCAGTTCTTC.

This clonotype was observed many times. The chain carries TRBV3-1 and TRBJ2-1, with 10 bases aligning to TRBD2. This CDR3 is 17 amino acids long. Looked up from germline, CDR1 is LGHDT and CDR2 is YNNKEL (reference sequence). The J segment lost 5 bases and the V segment lost 0 bases, leaving 7 bases of the junction unmatched. Here the CDR3 reads CASSQDRPSGSHNEQFF. As DNA, the CDR3 is TGTGCCAGCAGCCAAGATCGGCCTAGCGGGAGTCACAATGAGCAGTTCTTC.

There are many counts of this clonotype. The chain joins TRBV7-2 to TRBJ2-3; a weak D match, TRBD2 (5 bases). Germline CDR1 and CDR2: SGHTA and FQGNSA. The CDR3 length is 15 residues. Deletions cut 5 bases from V and 3 bases from J, with 15 bases between. CDR3 nucleotide sequence: TGTGCCAGCAGCACCCGGACTCTTTTGACAGATACGCAGTATTTT. It translates to CASSTRTLLTDTQYF.

This clonotype was observed a few times. This CDR3 is CASSQGSGRRAREQYF. The CDR3 nucleotides are TGTGCCAGCAGCCAAGGATCCGGTAGGAGGGCGCGCGAGCAGTACTTC. This chain connects TRBV14 to TRBJ2-7; a weak D match, TRBD2 (6 bases). The CDR3 sequence is 16 residues long. Germline V gives CDR1 SGHDN, CDR2 FVKESK. V was trimmed by 1 base and J by 6 bases, leaving 19 bases between them.

This clonotype has ten or more counts. The V gene is TRBV6-2 or TRBV6-3, the J gene TRBJ2-1; D uncertain. Germline V gene data show CDR1 as MNHEY and CDR2 as SVGEGT. This CDR3 spans 13 amino acids. V was cut by 2 bases and J by 6 bases, with 8 bases left in between. CDR3 residues: CASSYGSGNEQFF. In nucleotides, the CDR3 is TGTGCCAGCAGTTACGGTTCGGGCAATGAGCAGTTCTTC.

This clonotype was seen more than once but under ten times. V and J are TRBV30 and TRBJ2-2; D is ambiguous. Germline V CDR1 and CDR2: GTSNPN, SVGIG (reference sequence). V was clipped by 0 bases and J by 3 bases, with 8 bases between them. The CDR3 consists of 14 residues. The CDR3 is CAWSVFRDTGELFF. The CDR3 bases are TGTGCCTGGAGTGTGTTTCGAGACACCGGGGAGCTGTTTTTT.

V gene TRBV25-1 combines with J gene TRBJ1-5, with D possibly matching TRBD1 (6 bases). Germline V lookup: CDR1 MGHDK, CDR2 SYGVNS. The ends were cut back, 9 bases at V and 0 bases at J, with 18 bases in the middle. The CDR3 spans 16 residues. CDR3 sequence: CARPETGGYSNQPQHF. The CDR3 coding sequence is TGTGCCAGACCCGAGACGGGGGGCTATAGCAATCAGCCCCAGCATTTT.

A remark on this clonotype: It may be a read error: a sequence one base away is much more abundant. This chain joins TRBV29-1 and TRBJ2-3, with D perhaps matching TRBD2 (6 bases). Germline values: CDR1 SQVTM, CDR2 ANQGSEA. The CDR3 runs to 15 residues. The CDR3 nucleotides are TGCAGCGCTGAAGGGGTTCGGGGGTTAGCAGATACGCAGTATTTT. Translation: CSAEGVRGLADTQYF.

CDR3 DNA: TGTGCCAGCAGCTCTGGACTAGCGGGAAATAGGGATACGCAGTATTTT. Translation: CASSSGLAGNRDTQYF. The chain is built from TRBV7-9 and TRBJ2-3; the match to TRBD2 covers 12 bases. This CDR3 is built from 16 residues. V shed 4 bases, J shed 6 bases, and the junction held 8 bases outside the gene matches. CDR1 SEHNR and CDR2 FQNEAQ come from the germline V gene (reference sequence).

In this sample, this clonotype turned up many times. This rearrangement joins TRBV3-1 to TRBJ1-1; maybe TRBD1 (6 bases). The V end was cut by 1 base, the J end by 5 bases, with 14 bases between. CDR1 and CDR2 from the germline V gene are LGHDT and YNNKEL (reference sequence). This CDR3 has 15 amino acids. Written as DNA, the CDR3 is TGTGCCAGCAGCCAAGTTCGGGGGGCCGGTACTGAAGCTTTCTTT. Protein product: CASSQVRGAGTEAFF.

This chain connects TRBV5-6 to TRBJ2-4; 10 nucleotides align to TRBD1. The germline V gene encodes CDR1 SGHDT and CDR2 YYEEEE. J lost 3 bases, V lost 4 bases, and 13 bases had no gene match. The CDR3 is 18 amino acids. CDR3 DNA: TGTGCCAGCAGCATGGAAGCGGACAGGGGGTGGGTCAAAAACATTCAGTACTTC. Translated: CASSMEADRGWVKNIQYF.

This clonotype was seen many times. The chain has TRBV15 and TRBJ1-5; tentatively, D is TRBD1 (5 bases). The CDR3 spans 14 residues. Germline V lookup: CDR1 LNHNV, CDR2 YYDKDF (reference sequence). The V gene lost 3 bases and the J gene lost 4 bases, with 10 bases spanning the gap. Here the CDR3 reads CATSSTTVNQPQHF. CDR3 in DNA: TGTGCCACCAGCAGCACGACAGTTAATCAGCCCCAGCATTTT.